This TCR beta chain came from a study of patients and donors after allogeneic stem cell transplantation. Germline V lookup: CDR1 SGHRS, CDR2 YFSETQ. J was trimmed by 4 bases and V by 3 bases; bases with no gene match: 1. The CDR3 is made up of 13 amino acids. Using its own MiXCR run on the RT-PCR reads, TCRdb lists one record per CDR3 protein. Of some 880,000 distinct CDR3 sequences in the sample, roughly 17% were seen once. The origin of this receptor is a human donor who was either an allogeneic HSCT recipient or a stem cell or donor lymphocyte infusion donor (not recorded which). It is not recorded whose cells these are; they may come from a transplant donor. Input material: blood, either unsorted or a sorted T cell fraction (not recorded which). The chain joins TRBV5-1 to TRBJ2-3; 8 bases match TRBD1. The CDR3 here is CASSWTGPDTQYF. CDR3 in DNA: TGCGCCAGCAGCTGGACAGGGCCAGATACGCAGTATTTT.